This TCR beta chain was observed in a study of cytomegalovirus exposure and HLA in healthy donors. It was with 60 Vbeta and 13 Jbeta primers that the PCR ran. Only in-frame clones appear in the TCRdb table, and some are missing; sequencing was by immunoSEQ multiplex PCR. The table shows around 140,000 clones, with 77% occurring only once. There were likely unrecorded immune exposures, though donors were nominally healthy when sampled. Overall study findings and caveats: In a later analysis, CMV-associated beta chains were mostly HLA-associated, it appeared. Productive rates of about 87% or about 30% were seen for most TCR beta V segments in an earlier analysis. From TCR beta sequences, most subjects' HLA-A and HLA-B alleles were reportedly predicted accurately.

The CDR3 spans 13 residues. Trimming took 4 bases from V and 3 from J, leaving 9 bases between them. From germline, CDR1 is ENHRY and CDR2 SYGVKD. This clone was picked up many times. Its specificity is unknown. The TCR comes from a woman aged 40 to 55 in good health and CMV-seronegative. The sequencing sample was made of PBMCs. The V gene is TRBV10-3, the J gene TRBJ1-1; no firm D call. This CDR3 reads CAISAAGDTEAFF. The DNA for the CDR3 is TGTGCCATCAGTGCCGCCGGGGACACTGAAGCTTTCTTT.